This T cell receptor beta chain was found in a study of shared clonotypes between healthy human individuals. Generated by immunoSEQ multiplex PCR, the TCRdb table keeps only in-frame clones and is missing some. The sample carries about 2.1 million clones, roughly 93% recorded once. CD45RO-negative, CCR7-selected cells formed the naive CD8 fraction, which excluded terminally differentiated effector memory CD45RA+ cells. Trimming took off 6 bases at V and 7 bases at J, with 16 bases between the two ends. This CDR3 contains 14 residues. CDR1 and CDR2 from the germline V gene are MNHNY and SVGAGI (reference sequence).

The TCR comes from a young man in good health. Some clones in this sample may be carry-over from other donors' samples. The chain employs TRBV6-6 and TRBJ2-1; weak D call: TRBD1 (6 bases). Source material: naive CD8+ T cells from PBMCs. CDR3 in amino acids: CASSTGSLGNEQFF. The CDR3 DNA sequence: TGTGCCAGCAGCACAGGGAGCCTGGGAAATGAGCAGTTCTTC.